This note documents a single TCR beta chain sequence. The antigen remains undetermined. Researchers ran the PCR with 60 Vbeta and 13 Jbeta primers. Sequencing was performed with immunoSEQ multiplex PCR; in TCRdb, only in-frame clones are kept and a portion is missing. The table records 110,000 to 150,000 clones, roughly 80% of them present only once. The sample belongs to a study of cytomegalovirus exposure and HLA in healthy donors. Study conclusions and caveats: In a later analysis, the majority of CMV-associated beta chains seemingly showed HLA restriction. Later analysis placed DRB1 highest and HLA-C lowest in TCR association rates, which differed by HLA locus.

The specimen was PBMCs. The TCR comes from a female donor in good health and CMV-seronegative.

CDR3 DNA: TGTGCCAGCAGCAAGGGGGGGGTTGAAGCTTTCTTT. It is translated as CASSKGGVEAFF. The V and J genes are TRBV6-5 and TRBJ1-1; TRBD1 is a possible D gene (6 bases). The germline gives CDR1 MNHEY, CDR2 SVGAGI. The V end lost 6 bases, the J end lost 7 bases, and 12 bases lay between the germline ends. CDR3 length: 12 amino acids.